What follows are 30 T cell receptor beta chains derived from one specimen sequenced in a study of regulatory T cells in long-lasting Graves disease (dated by TCRdb to the early 2020s). The time point tag for this specimen amounts to: persistent/refractory GD, antithyroid drugs over 5 years with positive TRAb. RNA was extracted from PBMCs in TRIzol for both TCR sequencing and RNA sequencing. Preparation of the library involved multiplex PCR. TCRdb lists the instrument as Illumina HiSeq 4000. To build TCR beta libraries, CDR3 regions were amplified by Arm-PCR using iRepertoire HTBI primers. TCRdb reran the public reads through fastp at Q25 and MiXCR, keeping productive beta chains. Under each unique CDR3 protein, matching rows form one entry showing the most common genes and DNA. The sample contains around 510,000 distinct CDR3 sequences, around 21% of them found a single time. 6.5% to 10% of the sample goes to the ten largest clones.

Sequenced here: peripheral blood mononuclear cells (PBMCs), sampled when the disease was refractory, from a patient treated with antithyroid drugs. The receptors derive from a female donor with Graves disease.

Ten or more counts support this clonotype. V is TRBV27 and J is TRBJ2-7, with 8 bases aligning to TRBD2. Trimming cost V 6 bases and J 3 bases; bases outside gene matches: 10. The germline V gene encodes CDR1 MNHEY and CDR2 SMNVEV (reference sequence). CDR3 length equals 15 residues. CDR3 amino acids: CASRGLTSVYYEQYF. In DNA form, the CDR3 reads TGTGCCAGCAGAGGGTTGACTAGCGTCTACTACGAGCAGTACTTC.

This clonotype was picked up a small number of times. This chain links TRBV29-1 with TRBJ1-1; D is perhaps TRBD1 (6 bases). The CDR3 totals 14 residues. Between the trimmed V and J ends, which lost 2 bases and 5 bases, there was a span of 15 bases. Germline loops: CDR1 SQVTM, CDR2 ANQGSEA. CDR3 protein: CSVERGRGGTEAFF. CDR3 bases: TGCAGCGTTGAACGGGGGCGGGGCGGGACTGAAGCTTTCTTT.

There are a few counts of this clonotype. This rearrangement joins TRBV10-3 to TRBJ2-7; 9 bases align to TRBD2. Germline V gene sequence: CDR1 ENHRY, CDR2 SYGVKD. J gave up 3 bases and V 10 bases, and 13 bases lay outside the gene matches. The CDR3 loop spans 15 amino acids. The DNA for the CDR3 is TGTGCCACTAAGGATAGCGGGAGTACCTTCTACGAGCAGTACTTC. Its translation: CATKDSGSTFYEQYF.

This clonotype was observed a single time. A read error may produce the germline difference seen at one junction end. The V gene is TRBV5-1, the J gene TRBJ2-7; perhaps TRBD1 as D (6 bases). Germline CDR1 and CDR2: SGHRS and YFSETQ. The CDR3 covers 14 residues. CDR3 coding DNA: TGCGCCAGCAGCGAGGGCAGGGGCGCCGACGAGCGGTACTTC. This sequence encodes CASSEGRGADERYF. Together with reference TRBV5-1 and TRBJ2-7, the CDR3 gives the full variable domain: KAGVTQTPRYLIKTRGQQVTLSCSPISGHRSVSWYQQTPGQGLQFLFEYFSETQRNKGNFPGRFSGRQFSNSRSEMNVSTLELGDSALYLCASSEGRGADERYFGPGTRLTVT.

A remark on this clonotype: This sequence may be a read error, since a much larger clone differs from it by one base. The chain uses TRBV28 and TRBJ2-7; D is ambiguous. V dropped 7 bases and J dropped 1 base, with 17 bases sitting between them. This CDR3 is built from 15 residues. Germline V CDR1 and CDR2: MDHEN, SYDVKM. The DNA for the CDR3 is TGTGCCAGCACCGCCGGATTTGTAGCTTCCTACGAGCAGTACTTC. Amino acid sequence: CASTAGFVASYEQYF.

This clonotype was found many times. The chain links TRBV30 to TRBJ1-2; the D gene is possibly TRBD1 (6 bases). This CDR3 has 13 residues. The germline V gene has CDR1 GTSNPN and CDR2 SVGIG (reference sequence). The germline V and J ends were trimmed by 3 bases and 4 bases, with 12 bases remaining between them. CDR3 region: CAWSLQGSYGYTF. CDR3 DNA sequence: TGTGCCTGGAGCTTACAGGGAAGCTATGGCTACACCTTC.

This clonotype was observed at least ten times. V usage is TRBV20-1 and J usage is TRBJ1-5; D remains unclear. CDR1 is DFQATT and CDR2 is SNEGSKA in the germline V gene (reference sequence). CDR3 length equals 13 residues. Trimming took 0 bases from V and 4 from J, leaving 7 bases between them. CDR3 DNA sequence: TGCAGTGCTAGAGACAGGAGAAATCAGCCCCAGCATTTT. This sequence encodes CSARDRRNQPQHF.

This clonotype occurred many times. The genes are TRBV27 and TRBJ2-2; D is unclear. Germline-derived CDR1 and CDR2 are MNHEY and SMNVEV (reference sequence). The germline V and J ends were trimmed by 1 base and 6 bases, with 6 bases remaining between them. CDR3 length equals 13 residues. Written as DNA, the CDR3 is TGTGCCAGCAGTTTATTGGATTCCGGGGAGCTGTTTTTT. Amino acid sequence: CASSLLDSGELFF.

The J gene is TRBJ2-1, the V gene TRBV19; D is undetermined. CDR3 length equals 17 residues. CDR1 is LNHDA and CDR2 is SQIVND in the germline V gene (reference sequence). Trimming removed 3 bases at V and 4 bases at J, with 19 bases between. The CDR3 sequence is CASSIRWLGAAYNEQFF. DNA for the CDR3: TGTGCCAGTAGTATTCGTTGGCTGGGTGCGGCTTACAATGAGCAGTTCTTC.

This clonotype was counted at least ten times. V usage is TRBV11-2 and J usage is TRBJ2-7, with 15 nucleotides matching TRBD2. Germline-derived CDR1 and CDR2 are SGHAT and FQNNGV. This CDR3 region has 16 residues. The ends lost 7 bases at V and 11 bases at J; junction bases unmatched: 15. Written as DNA, the CDR3 is TGTGCCAGCAACCCCGGACTAGCGGGAGGGCTGAACAGAGAGTACTTC. Translation: CASNPGLAGGLNREYF.

This clonotype was observed many times. The chain links TRBV6-1 to TRBJ2-7; the match to TRBD1 covers 9 bases. Germline V gene data show CDR1 as MNHNS and CDR2 as SASEGT. Trimming cost V 8 bases and J 2 bases; bases outside gene matches: 4. The CDR3 has 13 amino acids. The CDR3 coding sequence is TGTGCCAGCTTCGGGACAGGGACCTACGAGCAGTACTTC. It encodes CASFGTGTYEQYF.

The chain recombines TRBV6-5 with TRBJ1-1; tentative D call: TRBD1 (5 bases). V shed 1 base and J shed 8 bases, with 17 bases lying between them. Germline assignment: CDR1 MNHEY and CDR2 SVGAGI. The CDR3 runs 15 residues. The CDR3 DNA sequence: TGTGCCAGCAGTTACTGGGGACCGTCAAATGAGGAAGCTTTCTTT. Protein product: CASSYWGPSNEEAFF.

This clonotype was counted ten times or more. This sequence joins TRBV7-9 and TRBJ2-5; a weak D match, TRBD1 (5 bases). The V end was cut by 4 bases, the J end by 3 bases, with 12 bases between. CDR3 size: 14 residues. CDR1 is SEHNR, CDR2 FQNEAQ, per germline (reference sequence). As DNA, the CDR3 is TGTGCCAGCAGCTCCAAAACAGGAGAAGAGACCCAGTACTTC. It is translated as CASSSKTGEETQYF.

This clonotype was seen many times. This chain links TRBV6-1 with TRBJ2-2; 7 nucleotides agree with TRBD1. Trimming removed 9 bases from V and 4 bases from J; junction bases left unmatched: 8. The CDR3 length is 14 residues. Per the germline V gene, CDR1 is MNHNS and CDR2 is SASEGT. CDR3 coding DNA: TGTGCCAGTAGGCCCGGGACAGCCACCGGGGAGCTGTTTTTT. This codes for CASRPGTATGELFF.

This clonotype was seen only a few times. The rearrangement uses TRBV19 and TRBJ1-2; D unclear. This CDR3 is built from 14 residues. The germline V gene has CDR1 LNHDA and CDR2 SQIVND (reference sequence). The V end lost 5 bases, the J end lost 10 bases, and 20 bases lay between the germline ends. The CDR3 bases are TGTGCCAGTAGTGGGAACCGGGCTGATGGGCTCTACACCTTC. Its translation is CASSGNRADGLYTF.

This clonotype was picked up many times. V is TRBV7-9 and J is TRBJ1-1, with TRBD1 identical over 7 bases. The trim removed 6 bases at V and 4 bases at J, leaving 8 bases unmatched. The CDR3 is 14 residues long. From germline, CDR1 is SEHNR and CDR2 FQNEAQ (reference sequence). The CDR3 sequence is CASRPGGDGTEAFF. CDR3 bases: TGTGCCAGCAGACCAGGGGGTGATGGCACTGAAGCTTTCTTT.

This clonotype was seen many times. V and J are TRBV7-2 and TRBJ2-3; no reliable D call. Germline CDR1 and CDR2: SGHTA and FQGNSA. Trimming shortened V by 4 bases and J by 4 bases, and 9 bases separated the two germline ends. The CDR3 is made up of 13 amino acids. Here the CDR3 reads CASSSPGADTQYF. The DNA for the CDR3 is TGTGCCAGCAGCTCACCGGGCGCAGATACGCAGTATTTT.

Many counts were recorded for this clonotype. The J gene is TRBJ1-2, the V gene TRBV29-1; D is possibly TRBD1 (6 bases). Germline lookup yields CDR1 SQVTM and CDR2 ANQGSEA. This CDR3 has 12 amino acids. Trimming took off 7 bases at V and 6 bases at J, with 15 bases between the two ends. CDR3 nucleotides: TGCAGCGCCCCTGGGGGGGCAGATGGCTACACCTTC. This encodes CSAPGGADGYTF.

V gene TRBV5-8 combines with J gene TRBJ2-2; D not certain. Trimming cost V 2 bases and J 1 base, with 9 bases left between them. The CDR3 spans 15 residues. Germline CDR1 and CDR2: SGHTS and YDEGEE. CDR3 residues: CASSFDSGNTGELFF. CDR3 nucleotides: TGTGCCAGCAGCTTTGATTCGGGGAACACCGGGGAGCTGTTTTTT.

Ten or more counts support this clonotype. The CDR3 DNA reads TGTGCCAGCACGGACGGGAGGCCCCCTTCACACCAGTACTTC. Amino acids: CASTDGRPPSHQYF. The chain has TRBV2 and TRBJ2-5, with 7 bases matching TRBD2. The CDR3 extends over 14 amino acids. V trimming: 7 bases; J trimming: 10 bases; junction bases outside the gene matches: 15. The germline gives CDR1 SNHLY, CDR2 FYNNEI.

This clonotype was observed at least ten times. This chain uses TRBV5-1 with TRBJ1-2; D gene unclear. Germline-derived CDR1 and CDR2 are SGHRS and YFSETQ. This CDR3 contains 13 residues. Deletions cut 4 bases from V and 2 bases from J, with 9 bases between. CDR3 DNA sequence: TGCGCCAGCAGCCCCGCTTCAAACTATGGCTACACCTTC. This translates into CASSPASNYGYTF.

The chain has TRBV11-2 and TRBJ2-3; D call uncertain. This CDR3 region has 15 residues. CDR1 is SGHAT, CDR2 FQNNGV, per germline. Deletions cut 0 bases from V and 1 base from J, with 8 bases between. CDR3 in DNA: TGTGCCAGCAGCTTAGAACGTCTTGGCACAGATACGCAGTATTTT. This sequence encodes CASSLERLGTDTQYF.

V and J are TRBV19 and TRBJ2-2; 9 bases align to TRBD1. The CDR3 length is 15 residues. V lost 6 bases, J lost 3 bases, and 5 bases stayed unmatched. Germline CDR1 is LNHDA and CDR2 is SQIVND (reference sequence). The CDR3 bases are TGTGCCAGTAGGACGGGACAGGGATACACCGGGGAGCTGTTTTTT. As protein: CASRTGQGYTGELFF.

The table lists this clonotype with many counts. The chain uses TRBV12-3 or TRBV12-4 and TRBJ1-5; no clear D. Trimming cost V 6 bases and J 0 bases, with 9 bases left between them. The CDR3 covers 14 residues. CDR3 sequence reads: CASSPYSSNQPQHF. The DNA of the CDR3 is TGTGCCAGCAGCCCCTACAGTAGCAATCAGCCCCAGCATTTT.

The chain combines TRBV5-4 with TRBJ2-5; D may match TRBD1 or TRBD2 (7 bases each). There are 15 residues in the CDR3. The germline V and J ends were trimmed by 0 bases and 2 bases, with 11 bases remaining between them. CDR1 and CDR2 (germline): SGHNT, YYREEE (reference sequence). The CDR3 sequence is CASSLAGGVQETQYF. CDR3 DNA sequence: TGTGCCAGCAGCTTGGCAGGGGGGGTTCAAGAGACCCAGTACTTC. Looking up the rest from reference TRBV5-4 and TRBJ2-5 gives the full variable domain: ETGVTQSPTHLIKTRGQQVTLRCSSQSGHNTVSWYQQALGQGPQFIFQYYREEENGRGNFPPRFSGLQFPNYSSELNVNALELDDSALYLCASSLAGGVQETQYFGPGTRLLVL.

The CDR3 region has the DNA TGTGCCATCAGTGAAGGTAGACTAGCGGGAGCCTACGAGCAGTACTTC. Its translation: CAISEGRLAGAYEQYF. This sequence joins TRBV10-3 and TRBJ2-7; 12 bases line up with TRBD2. The germline V gene has CDR1 ENHRY and CDR2 SYGVKD. The CDR3 runs 16 residues. V shed 3 bases, J shed 2 bases, and the junction held 5 bases outside the gene matches.

Here the CDR3 DNA reads TGTGCCAGCAGCACCGTGTCCGGGGAGCTGTTTTTT. It encodes CASSTVSGELFF. The chain is built from TRBV9 and TRBJ2-2; D is uncertain. Trimming removed 4 bases from V and 6 bases from J, with 7 bases in between. Germline CDR1 and CDR2: SGDLS and YYNGEE. The length of the CDR3 is 12 residues.

Points on this clonotype: With a much larger clone just one base away, this may be a read error. This chain links TRBV5-8 with TRBJ1-2; the match to TRBD1 covers 7 bases. V gave up 4 bases and J gave up 6 bases; unmatched junction bases: 9. The CDR3 is 14 amino acids. CDR1 is SGHTS and CDR2 is YDEGEE in the germline V gene. The CDR3 DNA follows: TGTGCCAGCAGCCCCGACAGGGCCAAGGATGGCTACACCTTC. It encodes CASSPDRAKDGYTF.

This clonotype came up many times. The genes are TRBV28 and TRBJ1-2; maybe TRBD1 (6 bases). The CDR3 length is 14 residues. Germline V gene data show CDR1 as MDHEN and CDR2 as SYDVKM. V lost 4 bases and J 7 bases, leaving 16 bases between the germline ends. This CDR3 is CASSSPMTGFGYTF. The CDR3 DNA follows: TGTGCCAGCAGTTCACCGATGACAGGTTTTGGCTACACCTTC.

This clonotype was detected many times. As DNA, the CDR3 is TGTGCCAGCAAAGAGGGGGGCGGACCATACGAGCAGTACTTC. This translates into CASKEGGGPYEQYF. The chain links TRBV2 to TRBJ2-7; the D gene could be TRBD1 or TRBD2 (6 bases each). Looked up from germline, CDR1 is SNHLY and CDR2 is FYNNEI. This CDR3 is built from 14 residues. The V end was cut by 7 bases, the J end by 4 bases, with 17 bases between. Variable domain in full (rest from reference TRBV2 and TRBJ2-7): EPEVTQTPSHQVTQMGQEVILRCVPISNHLYFYWYRQILGQKVEFLVSFYNNEISEKSEIFDDQFSVERPDGSNFTLKIRSTKLEDSAMYFCASKEGGGPYEQYFGPGTRLTVT.